The sequence of this T cell receptor beta chain was determined in a study of T cell clonality in common variable immunodeficiency. Whole-study findings and limits: Repertoire-complication correlations in CVID were limited by patient heterogeneity. CVID subjects showed higher TCRbeta clonality than healthy controls.

This clone has ten or more counts. Its target is not known. The CDR3 end falls 3 residues outside the read, so it is completed with the germline J gene. Trimming took 3 bases from V and 3 from J; bases not matched to a gene: 3. Germline assignment: CDR1 GTSNPN and CDR2 SVGIG (reference sequence). CDR3 size: 14 residues. Donors gave roughly 4.5 to 9 ml heparinized peripheral whole blood. Equal genomic DNA amounts from CVID and control samples were sequenced. The repertoire was sequenced with immunoSEQ multiplex PCR; TCRdb's copy has only in-frame clones and lacks some. In total the sample includes 25,000 to 35,000 clones, none of them seen once.

Sequenced material: peripheral blood mononuclear cells. This TCR was sampled from a person between 18 and 69 years old in good health. The rearrangement joins TRBV30 to TRBJ2-2, with 8 nucleotides matching TRBD2. CDR3 DNA (partial): TGTGCCTGGAGGCGGGGGGTGTACACCGGGGAG. Amino acid sequence: CAWRRGVYTGE. The whole CDR3 sequence reads CAWRRGVYTGELFF.